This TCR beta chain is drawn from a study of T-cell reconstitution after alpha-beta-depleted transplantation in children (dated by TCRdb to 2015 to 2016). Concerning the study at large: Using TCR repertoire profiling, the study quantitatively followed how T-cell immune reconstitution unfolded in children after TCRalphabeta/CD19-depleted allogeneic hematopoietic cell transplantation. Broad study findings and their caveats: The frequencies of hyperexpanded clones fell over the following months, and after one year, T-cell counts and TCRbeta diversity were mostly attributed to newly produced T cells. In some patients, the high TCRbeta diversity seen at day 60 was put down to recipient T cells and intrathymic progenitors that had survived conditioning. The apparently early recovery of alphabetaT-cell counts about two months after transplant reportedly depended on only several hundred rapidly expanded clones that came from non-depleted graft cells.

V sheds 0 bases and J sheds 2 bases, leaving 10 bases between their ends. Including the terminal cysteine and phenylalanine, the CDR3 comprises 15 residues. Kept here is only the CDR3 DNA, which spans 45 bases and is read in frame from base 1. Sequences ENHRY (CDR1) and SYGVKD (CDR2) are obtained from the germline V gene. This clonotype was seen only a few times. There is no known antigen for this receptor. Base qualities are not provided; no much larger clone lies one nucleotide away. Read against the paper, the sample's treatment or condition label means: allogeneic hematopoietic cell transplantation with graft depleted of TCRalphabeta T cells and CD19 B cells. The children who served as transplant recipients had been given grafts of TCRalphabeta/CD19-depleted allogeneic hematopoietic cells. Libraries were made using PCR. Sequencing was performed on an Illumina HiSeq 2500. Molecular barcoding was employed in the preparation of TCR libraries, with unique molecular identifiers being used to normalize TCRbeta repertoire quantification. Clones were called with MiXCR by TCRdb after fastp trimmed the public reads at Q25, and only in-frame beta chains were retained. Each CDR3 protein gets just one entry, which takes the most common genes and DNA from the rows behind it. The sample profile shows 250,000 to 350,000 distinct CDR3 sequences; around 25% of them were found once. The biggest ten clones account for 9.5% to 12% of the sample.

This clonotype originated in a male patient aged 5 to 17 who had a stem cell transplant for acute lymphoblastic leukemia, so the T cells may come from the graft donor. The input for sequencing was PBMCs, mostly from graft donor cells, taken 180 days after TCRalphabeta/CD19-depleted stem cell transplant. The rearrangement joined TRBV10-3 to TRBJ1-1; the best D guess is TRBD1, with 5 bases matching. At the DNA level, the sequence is TGTGCCATCAGTGAGTCGAAAGGGACCAACACTGAAGCTTTCTTT. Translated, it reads CAISESKGTNTEAFF.